Below, 2 T cell receptor beta chains from the same sample are listed, as sequenced in a study of neoadjuvant nivolumab and ipilimumab in lung cancer. The table came from immunoSEQ multiplex PCR; TCRdb's copy has only in-frame clones and leaves some out. Here the sample spans about 38,000 clones, roughly nine tenths being singletons. The specimen was peripheral blood, collected before neoadjuvant nivolumab, alone or with ipilimumab. All receptors derive from an adult with non-small cell lung cancer.

This chain links TRBV5-1 with TRBJ2-5, with 8 bases that match TRBD1. This CDR3 has 17 amino acids. The J segment lost 4 bases and the V segment lost 7 bases, leaving 18 bases of the junction unmatched. CDR1 and CDR2 (germline): SGHRS, YFSETQ. CDR3 DNA: TGCGCCAGCGGGGGCAGGGGGCGAGTTTCGTCCGGAGAGACCCAGTACTTC. It is translated as CASGGRGRVSSGETQYF. The variable domain in full, with the rest retrieved from reference TRBV5-1 and TRBJ2-5, is KAGVTQTPRYLIKTRGQQVTLSCSPISGHRSVSWYQQTPGQGLQFLFEYFSETQRNKGNFPGRFSGRQFSNSRSEMNVSTLELGDSALYLCASGGRGRVSSGETQYFGPGTRLLVL.

This chain joins TRBV5-1 and TRBJ2-7; no reliable D call. This CDR3 contains 12 residues. V was clipped by 3 bases and J by 4 bases, with 8 bases between them. Germline loops: CDR1 SGHRS, CDR2 YFSETQ. Written as DNA, the CDR3 is TGCGCCAGCAGCTCGACCCATTACGAGCAGTACTTC. Translation gives CASSSTHYEQYF.